One sample yielded the 15 T cell receptor beta chains listed below, sequenced in a study of blood T cells in healthy people across ages. It was with a sample-barcoded 5' primer and a J-beta primer mix that a second PCR of roughly 6 to 12 cycles was run. TCRdb passed the 5' RACE reads through MiXCR, listing each CDR3 protein once. The repertoire has about 1.4 million distinct CDR3 sequences, around 59% of them found once; the top ten carry over 6.5%. The source material was blood. These receptors were obtained from a man aged 18-30 years in good health.

J is TRBJ2-3 and V is TRBV2; 15 bases line up with TRBD2. V trimming: 7 bases; J trimming: 3 bases; junction bases outside the gene matches: 8. The CDR3 length is 17 residues. Germline-derived CDR1 and CDR2 are SNHLY and FYNNEI. CDR3 bases: TGTGCCAGCACCGGCGGTGGGACTAGCGGGAGGACAGATACGCAGTATTTT. Amino acids: CASTGGGTSGRTDTQYF. The full variable domain, rest sourced from reference TRBV2 and TRBJ2-3, is EPEVTQTPSHQVTQMGQEVILRCVPISNHLYFYWYRQILGQKVEFLVSFYNNEISEKSEIFDDQFSVERPDGSNFTLKIRSTKLEDSAMYFCASTGGGTSGRTDTQYFGPGTRLTVL.

The chain uses TRBV6-2 or TRBV6-3 and TRBJ2-7; 8 bases align to TRBD2. The V segment lost 1 base and the J segment 0 bases; nucleotides outside the gene matches: 2. Germline CDR1 reads MNHEY; CDR2 reads SVGEGT. CDR3 size: 15 residues. CDR3 bases: TGTGCCAGCAGTTACTTCGCGGGGGGCTCCTACGAGCAGTACTTC. Translated: CASSYFAGGSYEQYF.

V gene TRBV12-3 or TRBV12-4 combines with J gene TRBJ2-4, with 16 bases fitting TRBD2. This CDR3 has 18 residues. Losses at the gene ends were 5 bases for V and 0 bases for J; bases not matched to a gene: 4. The CDR3 spells CASSTGTSGGEAKNIQYF. The CDR3 DNA is TGTGCCAGCAGTACCGGGACTAGCGGGGGGGAAGCCAAAAACATTCAGTACTTC.

The sample holds a few counts of this clonotype. The chain carries TRBV4-2 and TRBJ1-2, with D tentatively TRBD1 (6 bases). Germline assignment: CDR1 LGHNA and CDR2 YNFKEQ. The V end lost 2 bases, the J end lost 6 bases, and 19 bases lay between the germline ends. CDR3 size: 16 residues. CDR3 loop: CASSQPPGGARHGYTF. In DNA, the CDR3 is TGTGCCAGCAGCCAACCTCCGGGGGGGGCGAGGCATGGCTACACCTTC.

The V call is TRBV28, the J call TRBJ1-4; D gene uncertain. The CDR3 is made up of 15 amino acids. CDR1 and CDR2 (germline): MDHEN, SYDVKM. Trimming left V 5 bases short and J 5 bases short, with 15 bases between. The CDR3 coding sequence is TGTGCCAGCAGTCACCCCCGGGGTTCGAATGAAAAACTGTTTTTT. This sequence encodes CASSHPRGSNEKLFF.

CDR3 sequence: CASSDNNREVDTQYF. The CDR3 nucleotides are TGTGCCAGCAGTGATAATAACAGGGAGGTGGATACGCAGTATTTT. The chain links TRBV25-1 to TRBJ2-3; tentatively, D is TRBD1 or TRBD2 (6 bases each). The germline CDR1 and CDR2 sequences are MGHDK and SYGVNS. V lost 3 bases, J lost 6 bases, and 16 bases lay in between. This CDR3 has 15 residues.

The chain couples TRBV5-1 to TRBJ2-7, with 7 bases that match TRBD1. The CDR3 runs to 14 residues. The junction had 10 bases not matched to a gene; V was cut back by 5 bases and J by 5 bases. The germline V gene has CDR1 SGHRS and CDR2 YFSETQ. The CDR3 protein is CASSLFTGADEQYF. CDR3 bases: TGCGCCAGCAGTCTCTTTACAGGGGCAGACGAGCAGTACTTC.

The J gene is TRBJ1-6, the V gene TRBV4-1, with a possible D match to TRBD1 (5 bases). Germline V gene sequence: CDR1 MGHRA, CDR2 YSYEKL. Trimming left V 0 bases short and J 0 bases short, with 12 bases between. The CDR3 is 18 residues long. CDR3 in amino acids: CASSQDPGLSSYNSPLHF. The DNA for the CDR3 is TGCGCCAGCAGCCAAGATCCGGGACTCAGCTCCTATAATTCACCCCTCCACTTT.

The chain is built from TRBV25-1 and TRBJ2-1, with 7 bases aligning to TRBD2. The J segment lost 6 bases and the V segment lost 9 bases, leaving 5 bases of the junction unmatched. This CDR3 has 12 residues. Germline lookup yields CDR1 MGHDK and CDR2 SYGVNS. The CDR3 DNA follows: TGTGCCAGTACAGCGGGACTCAATGAGCAGTTCTTC. This codes for CASTAGLNEQFF.

This clonotype was detected only a few times. This chain uses TRBV29-1 with TRBJ2-5; D perhaps matches TRBD2 (5 bases). This CDR3 comprises 18 residues. The germline CDR1 and CDR2 sequences are SQVTM and ANQGSEA. V lost 3 bases and J lost 0, with 23 bases in between. The CDR3 protein is CSVDLARIGPSYQETQYF. The DNA for the CDR3 is TGCAGCGTTGACCTAGCCCGTATCGGGCCCTCCTACCAAGAGACCCAGTACTTC.

The rearrangement links TRBV4-3 to TRBJ2-5; 8 nucleotides agree with TRBD2. This CDR3 is 13 amino acids long. Germline V gives CDR1 LGHNA, CDR2 YSLEER. J lost 12 bases, V lost 1 base, and 7 bases had no gene match. This CDR3 is CASSQARSGAKYF. CDR3 bases: TGCGCCAGCAGCCAAGCTCGTAGCGGGGCCAAGTACTTC.

The rearrangement links TRBV20-1 to TRBJ2-4; 7 bases line up with TRBD1. The DNA end favors TRBJ2-5, so the J call may be wrong. The germline V gene encodes CDR1 DFQATT and CDR2 SNEGSKA (reference sequence). The CDR3 runs 13 residues. CDR3 in DNA: TGCAGTGCCCCCGACAGGGAAGGAGAGACCCAGTACTTC. Amino acid sequence: CSAPDREGETQYF.

There are a few counts of this clonotype. This sequence joins TRBV7-2 and TRBJ1-2; TRBD1 is a possible D gene (5 bases). This CDR3 spans 13 amino acids. Trimming stripped 5 bases from V and 7 bases from J, with 14 bases between. Per germline, CDR1 SGHTA and CDR2 FQGNSA. CDR3 nucleotides: TGTGCCAGCAGCCTTCAGGCGGACATTGGCTACACCTTC. Protein: CASSLQADIGYTF.

V gene TRBV15 combines with J gene TRBJ2-5; D possibly corresponds to TRBD1 (5 bases). V lost 3 bases and J 1 base, leaving 9 bases between the germline ends. Germline V lookup: CDR1 LNHNV, CDR2 YYDKDF (reference sequence). This CDR3 has 14 residues. CDR3 DNA: TGTGCCACCAGCAGGTGGACAACCCAAGAGACCCAGTACTTC. It translates to CATSRWTTQETQYF.

This clonotype was found once. The CDR3 DNA is TGTGCCAGCAGTTCTTCACCCCGGACAGAGTTTGGATTGGGCACTGAAGCTTTCTTT. Translating gives CASSSSPRTEFGLGTEAFF. V is TRBV12-3 or TRBV12-4 and J is TRBJ1-1; a weak D match, TRBD1 (6 bases). This CDR3 has 19 amino acids. Trimming cost V 4 bases and J 4 bases, with 28 bases left between them.